The 27 T cell receptor beta chains listed next were all sequenced from one sample in a study of blood T cell repertoires in COVID-19. Clones were sequenced by immunoSEQ multiplex PCR, and TCRdb holds only the in-frame ones, with some missing. Of under 100,000 clones in the sample, about 73% were seen once. The sequencing input was peripheral blood. These receptors were obtained from a man in his 60s with COVID-19, enrolled during active disease.

Points on this clone: At one of its ends the junction is not consistent with the germline gene, which may arise from a read error. This sequence joins TRBV6-1 and TRBJ2-5, with TRBD1 as a possible D gene (5 bases). The CDR3 covers 18 residues. CDR1 is MNHNS, CDR2 SASEGT, per germline. CDR3: CANSETTQGFALPETQYF. In DNA, the CDR3 is TGTGCCAACAGTGAGACGACCCAGGGTTTCGCCCTTCCAGAGACCCAGTACTTC.

The genes are TRBV14 and TRBJ1-3; 7 nucleotides line up with TRBD1. Germline-derived CDR1 and CDR2 are SGHDN and FVKESK. The trim removed 4 bases at V and 0 bases at J, leaving 15 bases unmatched. This CDR3 is 19 amino acids long. CDR3 sequence (DNA): TGTGCCAGCAGCCTGAGACAGGGATTTCTTGGCAACTCTGGAAACACCATATATTTT. It yields the protein CASSLRQGFLGNSGNTIYF.

The chain couples TRBV7-9 to TRBJ1-1; TRBD1 matches at 11 bases. Germline loops: CDR1 SEHNR, CDR2 FQNEAQ (reference sequence). V shed 5 bases and J 1 base; nucleotides not matched to a gene: 3. The CDR3 is 15 residues long. The DNA for the CDR3 is TGTGCCAGCAGCAGGACAGGGGGCAGGAACACTGAAGCTTTCTTT. Translating it yields CASSRTGGRNTEAFF. The entire variable domain, with the rest obtained from reference TRBV7-9 and TRBJ1-1, is as follows: DTGVSQNPRHKITKRGQNVTFRCDPISEHNRLYWYRQTLGQGPEFLTYFQNEAQLEKSRLLSDRFSAERPKGSFSTLEIQRTEQGDSAMYLCASSRTGGRNTEAFFGQGTRLTVV.

This chain links TRBV11-1 with TRBJ2-7; TRBD2 is a possible D gene (5 bases). The CDR3 has 16 amino acids. Germline assignment: CDR1 SGHAT and CDR2 FQDESV (reference sequence). With 5 bases removed from V and 0 bases from J, the gap between germline ends came to 17 bases. The CDR3 nucleotides read TGTGCCAGCAGCCCAGTGTGGACTGGGCTCTCCTACGAGCAGTACTTC. Translating it yields CASSPVWTGLSYEQYF.

The V gene is TRBV27, the J gene TRBJ2-7, with 7 bases lining up with TRBD1. With 9 bases clipped from V and 8 bases from J, the junction kept 7 bases outside the gene matches. Germline V gene lookup returns CDR1 MNHEY and CDR2 SMNVEV (reference sequence). This CDR3 has 11 amino acids. The CDR3 bases are TGTGCCAGTACAGGGGCGTTCAAGCAGTACTTC. It is translated as CASTGAFKQYF.

The chain employs TRBV5-1 and TRBJ1-2, with a possible D match to TRBD1 (5 bases). The CDR3 contains 15 residues. The V end was cut by 0 bases, the J end by 8 bases, with 17 bases between. Germline loops: CDR1 SGHRS, CDR2 YFSETQ. As DNA, the CDR3 is TGCGCCAGCAGCTTGGCCCCAGGGCTAGAATACGGCTACACCTTC. Its translation is CASSLAPGLEYGYTF.

The chain is built from TRBV2 and TRBJ1-2; 9 bases agree with TRBD1. The CDR3 consists of 15 residues. Germline V gives CDR1 SNHLY, CDR2 FYNNEI. The ends lost 3 bases at V and 5 bases at J; junction bases unmatched: 7. CDR3 nucleotide sequence: TGTGCCAGCAGTGATGGTCGTGGGACAGGGTATGGCTACACCTTC. Its translation: CASSDGRGTGYGYTF.

The chain combines TRBV6-5 with TRBJ2-2, with unresolved D. V lost 6 bases and J 3 bases, leaving 8 bases between the germline ends. The CDR3 extends over 13 amino acids. Germline loops: CDR1 MNHEY, CDR2 SVGAGI. This CDR3 reads CASRPGYTGELFF. The CDR3 bases are TGTGCCAGCAGACCAGGATACACCGGGGAGCTGTTTTTT.

This clone was seen only a few times. The V call is TRBV29-1, the J call TRBJ2-5; 7 bases agree with TRBD1. The CDR3 runs to 15 residues. V shed 7 bases and J 7 bases; nucleotides not matched to a gene: 18. Germline CDR1 reads SQVTM; CDR2 reads ANQGSEA. This CDR3 reads CSADTDRPSPGTQYF. CDR3 sequence (DNA): TGCAGCGCCGACACGGACAGGCCCTCACCAGGGACCCAGTACTTC.

The chain is built from TRBV21-1 and TRBJ1-1; TRBD1 was called by the table and not checked on the DNA. TRBV21-1 represents a pseudogene. There are 18 residues in the CDR3. CDR3 region: CASSKVKKGAAGGTEAFF. CDR3 bases: TGTGCCAGCAGCAAAGTTAAAAAGGGGGCGGCCGGGGGCACTGAAGCTTTCTTT.

This chain joins TRBV6-5 and TRBJ1-1; D is uncertain. The CDR3 loop spans 15 amino acids. Germline V gene sequence: CDR1 MNHEY, CDR2 SVGAGI. The ends were cut back, 0 bases at V and 3 bases at J, with 11 bases in the middle. The CDR3 loop is CASSYSATRDTEAFF. CDR3 in DNA: TGTGCCAGCAGTTACTCGGCCACGCGGGACACTGAAGCTTTCTTT.

This clone was picked up a small number of times. The rearrangement links TRBV2 to TRBJ1-3; D unclear. Germline CDR1 SNHLY, CDR2 FYNNEI. Trimming stripped 6 bases from V and 0 bases from J, with 15 bases between. This CDR3 spans 16 amino acids. DNA of the CDR3: TGTGCCAGCAGGGGAGGAGGAGCTGTCTCTGGAAACACCATATATTTT. The encoded protein is CASRGGGAVSGNTIYF.

The V gene is TRBV5-1, the J gene TRBJ2-2; D might be TRBD1 (6 bases). Trimming took 4 bases from V and 6 from J, leaving 13 bases between them. The CDR3 is 14 amino acids. The germline gives CDR1 SGHRS, CDR2 YFSETQ. CDR3 sequence (DNA): TGCGCCAGCAGCCCCGCAGGGGTAGCCGGGGAGCTGTTTTTT. This sequence encodes CASSPAGVAGELFF.

The chain links TRBV6-2 or TRBV6-3 to TRBJ2-7; maybe TRBD1 (6 bases). Germline V gene sequence: CDR1 MNHEY, CDR2 SVGEGT. Trimming cost V 6 bases and J 3 bases, with 12 bases left between them. The CDR3 extends over 13 amino acids. The CDR3 loop is CASSSGTHYEQYF. DNA for the CDR3: TGTGCCAGCAGCTCCGGGACACACTACGAGCAGTACTTC.

The gene calls are TRBV11-3 and TRBJ2-7; possible D gene TRBD1, 6 bases. Germline V lookup: CDR1 SGHNT, CDR2 YENEEA. Trimming stripped 4 bases from V and 3 bases from J, with 16 bases between. The CDR3 spans 15 residues. The CDR3 bases are TGTGCCAGCAGCTCCATGACAGGAGTCAACTACGAGCAGTACTTC. Its protein is CASSSMTGVNYEQYF. The full variable domain, completed using reference TRBV11-3 and TRBJ2-7, is EAGVVQSPRYKIIEKKQPVAFWCNPISGHNTLYWYLQNLGQGPELLIRYENEEAVDDSQLPKDRFSAERLKGVDSTLKIQPAELGDSAVYLCASSSMTGVNYEQYFGPGTRLTVT.

This clone came up once. This chain connects TRBV6-5 to TRBJ2-6, with D possibly matching TRBD1 (5 bases). Germline CDR1 is MNHEY and CDR2 is SVGAGI. The CDR3 is 15 residues long. With 7 bases removed from V and 3 bases from J, the gap between germline ends came to 13 bases. CDR3 sequence reads: CASKTQGYGANVLTF. CDR3 DNA: TGTGCCAGCAAGACCCAGGGCTATGGGGCCAACGTCCTGACTTTC.

The chain employs TRBV9 and TRBJ2-3; D perhaps matches TRBD2 (5 bases). CDR1 is SGDLS, CDR2 YYNGEE, per germline. V was clipped by 0 bases and J by 0 bases, with 17 bases between them. The CDR3 length is 18 residues. DNA for the CDR3: TGTGCCAGCAGCGTAGCGGGCAGAGGCAGGACTAGCACAGATACGCAGTATTTT. Translation gives CASSVAGRGRTSTDTQYF.

The chain recombines TRBV29-1 with TRBJ2-7, with 9 positions matching TRBD2. Germline V gene sequence: CDR1 SQVTM, CDR2 ANQGSEA. J was trimmed by 2 bases and V by 6 bases; bases with no gene match: 5. This CDR3 is 13 amino acids long. In nucleotides, the CDR3 is TGCAGCGTCACAGCGGGAGGACCCTACGAGCAGTACTTC. It translates to CSVTAGGPYEQYF.

The chain uses TRBV9 and TRBJ2-5, with 7 bases aligning to TRBD1. The V gene end was trimmed by 0 bases and the J gene end by 6 bases; junction bases not matched to a gene: 5. Germline assignment: CDR1 SGDLS and CDR2 YYNGEE. The CDR3 totals 14 residues. CDR3 sequence reads: CASSVGDRAKTQYF. Written as DNA, the CDR3 is TGTGCCAGCAGCGTAGGAGACAGGGCAAAGACCCAGTACTTC.

The chain combines TRBV18 with TRBJ1-2; TRBD1 aligns across 7 bases. Germline values: CDR1 KGHSH, CDR2 LQKENI. The trim removed 3 bases at V and 6 bases at J, leaving 7 bases unmatched. The CDR3 loop spans 14 amino acids. The CDR3 DNA is TGTGCCAGCTCACCTAATACAGGGGAAGATGGCTACACCTTC. Its translation is CASSPNTGEDGYTF.

The chain employs TRBV6-4 and TRBJ2-2; 8 bases match TRBD2. CDR1 and CDR2 (germline): MRHNA, SNTAGT. This CDR3 region has 13 residues. J gave up 6 bases and V 4 bases, and 1 base lay outside the gene matches. Written as DNA, the CDR3 is TGTGCCAGCAGTGCCGGGAGGGCCGGGGAGCTGTTTTTT. It is translated as CASSAGRAGELFF.

The genes are TRBV7-3 and TRBJ2-3; D might be TRBD1 (6 bases). Germline V lookup: CDR1 SGHTA, CDR2 FQGTGA. V was clipped by 4 bases and J by 1 base, with 9 bases between them. This CDR3 spans 14 amino acids. The CDR3 here is CASSYRAGTDTQYF. CDR3 nucleotides: TGTGCCAGCAGCTACAGGGCTGGCACAGATACGCAGTATTTT.

This clone was detected a few times. The V gene is TRBV7-9, the J gene TRBJ2-3; 8 bases agree with TRBD2. The V gene end was trimmed by 1 base and the J gene end by 7 bases; junction bases not matched to a gene: 13. CDR1 and CDR2 (germline): SEHNR, FQNEAQ (reference sequence). The CDR3 is 17 amino acids. This chain's CDR3 is CASSLVRSGARDYTQYF. The CDR3 DNA reads TGTGCCAGCAGCTTAGTACGTAGCGGGGCGAGAGATTATACGCAGTATTTT.

This clone turned up a few times. The chain employs TRBV28 and TRBJ1-2, with 8 bases matching TRBD1. This CDR3 comprises 14 residues. Trimming at V came to 4 bases and at J to 4 bases, leaving 5 bases not matched to a gene. Germline CDR1 and CDR2: MDHEN and SYDVKM. DNA of the CDR3: TGTGCCAGCAGTTCCGGACAGGGTTCCTATGGCTACACCTTC. Its translation is CASSSGQGSYGYTF.

The chain carries TRBV11-2 and TRBJ2-2; D ambiguous. V shed 0 bases and J shed 6 bases, with 5 bases lying between them. CDR3 size: 13 residues. CDR1 and CDR2 from the germline V gene are SGHAT and FQNNGV. This CDR3 is CASSLDRAGELFF. In DNA, the CDR3 is TGTGCCAGCAGCTTAGATAGAGCCGGGGAGCTGTTTTTT.

V is TRBV6-5 and J is TRBJ1-1, with 10 bases identical to TRBD1. Germline assignment: CDR1 MNHEY and CDR2 SVGAGI. Losses at the gene ends were 8 bases for V and 12 bases for J; bases not matched to a gene: 9. The CDR3 contains 12 residues. The CDR3 sequence is CASHQGQGGPFF. The CDR3 DNA is TGTGCCAGCCACCAAGGACAGGGGGGACCTTTCTTT.

The V gene is TRBV14, the J gene TRBJ2-5; D is unresolved. This CDR3 contains 13 residues. Per germline, CDR1 SGHDN and CDR2 FVKESK. V gave up 1 base and J gave up 2 bases, with 5 bases separating them. CDR3 sequence (DNA): TGTGCCAGCAGCCAAGGTCTGCAAGAGACCCAGTACTTC. Amino acid sequence: CASSQGLQETQYF. Complete variable domain (other parts from reference TRBV14 and TRBJ2-5): EAGVTQFPSHSVIEKGQTVTLRCDPISGHDNLYWYRRVMGKEIKFLLHFVKESKQDESGMPNNRFLAERTGGTYSTLKVQPAELEDSGVYFCASSQGLQETQYFGPGTRLLVL.